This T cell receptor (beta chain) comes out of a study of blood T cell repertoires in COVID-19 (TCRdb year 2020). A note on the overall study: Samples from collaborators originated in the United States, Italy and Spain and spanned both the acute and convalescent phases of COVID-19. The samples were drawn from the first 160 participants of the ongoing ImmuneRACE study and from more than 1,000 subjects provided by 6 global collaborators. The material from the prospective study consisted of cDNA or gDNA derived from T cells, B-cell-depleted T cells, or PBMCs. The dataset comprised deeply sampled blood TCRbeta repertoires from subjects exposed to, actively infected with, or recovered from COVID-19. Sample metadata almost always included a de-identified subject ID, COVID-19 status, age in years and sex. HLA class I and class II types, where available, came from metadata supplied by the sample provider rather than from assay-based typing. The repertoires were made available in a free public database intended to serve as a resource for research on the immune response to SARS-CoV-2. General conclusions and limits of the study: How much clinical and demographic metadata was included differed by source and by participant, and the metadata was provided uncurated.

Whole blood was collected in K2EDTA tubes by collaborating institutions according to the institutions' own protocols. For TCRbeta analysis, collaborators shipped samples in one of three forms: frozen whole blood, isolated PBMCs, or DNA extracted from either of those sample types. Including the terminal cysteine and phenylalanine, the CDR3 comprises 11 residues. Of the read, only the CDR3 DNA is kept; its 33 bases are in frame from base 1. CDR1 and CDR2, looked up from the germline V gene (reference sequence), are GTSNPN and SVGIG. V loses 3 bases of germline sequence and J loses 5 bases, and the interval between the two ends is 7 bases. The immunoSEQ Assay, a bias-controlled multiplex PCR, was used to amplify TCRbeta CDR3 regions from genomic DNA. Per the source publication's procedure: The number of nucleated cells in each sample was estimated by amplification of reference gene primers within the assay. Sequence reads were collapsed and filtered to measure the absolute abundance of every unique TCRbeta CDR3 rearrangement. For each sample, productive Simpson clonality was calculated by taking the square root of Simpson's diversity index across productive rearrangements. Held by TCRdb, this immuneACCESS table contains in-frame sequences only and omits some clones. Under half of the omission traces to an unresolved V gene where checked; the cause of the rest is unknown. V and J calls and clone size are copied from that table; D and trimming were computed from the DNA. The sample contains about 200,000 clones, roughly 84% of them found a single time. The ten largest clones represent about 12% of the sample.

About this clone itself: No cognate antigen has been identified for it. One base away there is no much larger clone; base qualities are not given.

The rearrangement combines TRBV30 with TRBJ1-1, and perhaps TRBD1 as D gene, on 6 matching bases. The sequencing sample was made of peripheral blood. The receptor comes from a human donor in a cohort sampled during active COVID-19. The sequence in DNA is TGTGCCTGGAGGACAGGAACTGAAGCTTTCTTT. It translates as CAWRTGTEAFF.